This TCR beta chain was found in a study of blood T cell repertoires in COVID-19. Whole-study context: The United States, Italy and Spain supplied acute and convalescent COVID-19 samples. The cDNA or gDNA used as material had been derived from T cells, B-cell-depleted T cells, or PBMCs.

Germline V gene data show CDR1 as MNHEY and CDR2 as SVGAGI. Trimming cost V 4 bases and J 6 bases; bases outside gene matches: 7. The CDR3 runs to 15 residues. TCRdb's copy holds only in-frame clones and misses some; the assay was immunoSEQ multiplex PCR. The table records approximately 88,000 clones, around 80% of them present only once. Sample: peripheral blood. The chain uses TRBV6-5 and TRBJ2-3; 10 positions agree with TRBD1. The receptor's source is a woman older than 75 with active or convalescent COVID-19. The CDR3 sequence is CASSSRDRGADTQYF. In DNA form, the CDR3 reads TGTGCCAGCAGTTCCCGGGACAGGGGAGCGGATACGCAGTATTTT.